One sample yielded the 9 T cell receptor beta chains listed below, sequenced in a study of beta chain features in type 1 diabetes. Study observations and caveats: The study found moderately but significantly shorter TCRB CDR3s in all four CD4+ subsets of Type 1 diabetes patients.

Investigators reverse transcribed all isolated RNA, so they sequenced expressed TCRB transcripts. Libraries were prepared by immunoSEQ multiplex PCR; TCRdb keeps only in-frame clonotypes and omits some of them. This table has about 53,000 clones, under 60% appearing once. No antigen has been assigned to these receptors. Sequencing was carried out using Tregs from blood. The receptors come from a woman aged 40 to 55 with type 1 diabetes.

The chain carries TRBV7-2 and TRBJ1-4; no reliable D call. V lost 4 bases and J lost 4, with 13 bases in between. This CDR3 comprises 15 residues. Germline V gives CDR1 SGHTA, CDR2 FQGNSA. The DNA of the CDR3 is TGTGCCAGCAGCTCCGGTGAGAGGTATAATGAAAAACTGTTTTTT. Its translation is CASSSGERYNEKLFF. Full variable domain (outside the CDR3, taken from reference TRBV7-2 and TRBJ1-4): GAGVSQSPSNKVTEKGKDVELRCDPISGHTALYWYRQSLGQGLEFLIYFQGNSAPDKSGLPSDRFSAERTGGSVSTLTIQRTQQEDSAVYLCASSSGERYNEKLFFGSGTQLSVL.

This clone came up a few times. The chain couples TRBV4-2 to TRBJ1-4; 8 nucleotides line up with TRBD1. The length of the CDR3 is 15 residues. J was trimmed by 9 bases and V by 0 bases; bases with no gene match: 6. From germline, CDR1 is LGHNA and CDR2 YNFKEQ. The CDR3 spells CASSQETGDKQKLFF. In nucleotides, the CDR3 is TGTGCCAGCAGCCAAGAGACAGGGGATAAACAAAAACTGTTTTTT.

The V gene is TRBV2, the J gene TRBJ2-2; TRBD2 matches 10 bases. Germline V gives CDR1 SNHLY, CDR2 FYNNEI. This CDR3 has 14 residues. J was trimmed by 7 bases and V by 5 bases; bases with no gene match: 4. CDR3 protein: CASSLAGVIGELFF. CDR3 bases: TGTGCCAGCAGTCTAGCGGGAGTGATCGGGGAGCTGTTTTTT.

The gene calls are TRBV27 and TRBJ1-2; weak D call: TRBD1 (6 bases). Trimming removed 6 bases from V and 0 bases from J, with 14 bases in between. The CDR3 is 15 residues long. The germline CDR1 and CDR2 sequences are MNHEY and SMNVEV (reference sequence). The CDR3: CASSQWTESNYGYTF. Written as DNA, the CDR3 is TGTGCCAGCAGCCAATGGACAGAATCTAACTATGGCTACACCTTC.

A few counts support this clone. The chain links TRBV7-2 to TRBJ2-6; 8 nucleotides agree with TRBD2. Looked up from germline, CDR1 is SGHTA and CDR2 is FQGNSA. The CDR3 has 18 amino acids. The V gene end was trimmed by 1 base and the J gene end by 2 bases; junction bases not matched to a gene: 7. CDR3 amino acids: CASSLGQGRGAGANVLTF. As DNA, the CDR3 is TGTGCCAGCAGCTTAGGCCAGGGGCGGGGGGCTGGGGCCAACGTCCTGACTTTC.

Ten or more counts support this clone. V and J are TRBV6-5 and TRBJ2-1; TRBD1 aligns across 8 bases. V lost 5 bases to trimming and J lost 2 bases; unmatched junction nucleotides: 2. The germline CDR1 and CDR2 sequences are MNHEY and SVGAGI. This CDR3 is built from 14 residues. The CDR3 coding sequence is TGTGCCAGCAGTAAGACAGGGGCCTACAATGAGCAGTTCTTC. Amino acids: CASSKTGAYNEQFF.

The table lists this clone with a few counts. The rearrangement links TRBV2 to TRBJ2-6, with D tentatively TRBD2 (6 bases). CDR3 size: 16 residues. Trimming pared 6 bases from V and 3 bases from J, leaving 15 bases between. Germline V gives CDR1 SNHLY, CDR2 FYNNEI. CDR3 sequence reads: CASSHQPAGGANVLTF. The CDR3 DNA reads as TGTGCCAGCAGCCACCAGCCAGCGGGTGGGGCCAACGTCCTGACTTTC.

The rearrangement links TRBV4-2 to TRBJ1-1; 10 positions agree with TRBD1. CDR1 is LGHNA, CDR2 YNFKEQ, per germline. This CDR3 contains 17 residues. The V and J ends lost 4 bases and 4 bases, in that order; junction bases with no gene match: 12. The CDR3 loop is CASSLQTGGASSTEAFF. The CDR3 nucleotides are TGTGCCAGCAGCCTCCAGACAGGGGGCGCGTCAAGCACTGAAGCTTTCTTT.

This chain uses TRBV7-9 with TRBJ1-5; no reliable D call. V lost 3 bases and J 0 bases, leaving 6 bases between the germline ends. The germline CDR1 and CDR2 sequences are SEHNR and FQNEAQ (reference sequence). The CDR3 length is 14 residues. In DNA form, the CDR3 reads TGTGCCAGCAGCTTTACAGCTAGCAATCAGCCCCAGCATTTT. Translated, it gives CASSFTASNQPQHF.